Below are 18 T cell receptor beta chains sequenced from a single sample in a study of T cells in Graves' hyperthyroidism and ophthalmopathy. From RNA transcripts, TCR beta CDR3 regions were amplified. Using the HTBI primer set, a first-round RT-PCR was run on the TCR CDR3. TCRdb reprocessed the multiplex PCR reads with MiXCR, giving one entry per CDR3 protein. The top ten hold about 16% of the sample, which has 650,000 to 700,000 distinct CDR3 sequences, roughly a sixth seen once. The sequenced material came from blood. These receptors were collected from a man aged 50-59 years with Graves' hyperthyroidism.

The chain combines TRBV28 with TRBJ2-6; D is perhaps TRBD1 or TRBD2 (5 bases each). Trimming took off 5 bases at V and 3 bases at J, with 17 bases between the two ends. The CDR3 is 17 residues long. Germline assignment: CDR1 MDHEN and CDR2 SYDVKM. The DNA of the CDR3 is TGTGCCAGCAGTCCCCAGCCCGGGACGGGTGGGGCCAACGTCCTGACTTTC. Translating it yields CASSPQPGTGGANVLTF.

This clonotype showed up many times. The chain links TRBV6-2 or TRBV6-3 to TRBJ1-6, with D tentatively TRBD1 (5 bases). V gave up 2 bases and J gave up 9 bases, with 17 bases separating them. The CDR3 contains 16 residues. CDR1 is MNHEY, CDR2 SVGEGT, per germline. The CDR3 here is CASSYGGIMIASPLHF. In nucleotides, the CDR3 is TGTGCCAGCAGTTACGGGGGGATTATGATCGCTTCACCCCTCCACTTT.

This chain connects TRBV13 to TRBJ1-2; D is undetermined. The V gene's germline CDR1 is PRHDT and CDR2 FYEKMQ (reference sequence). The germline V and J ends were trimmed by 4 bases and 4 bases, with 16 bases remaining between them. The CDR3 runs 15 residues. In nucleotides, the CDR3 is TGTGCCAGCAGCTCCGGACCCCCTGCGGGCTATGGCTACACCTTC. Translation: CASSSGPPAGYGYTF.

This clonotype was recorded a few times. V usage is TRBV5-5 and J usage is TRBJ1-5; a possible D gene is TRBD1 (5 bases). The CDR3 is 15 residues long. V dropped 0 bases and J dropped 6 bases, with 13 bases sitting between them. CDR1 is SGHKS, CDR2 YYEKEE, per germline (reference sequence). The CDR3: CASSLEGPGLQPQHF. The CDR3 DNA is TGTGCCAGCAGCTTGGAGGGACCGGGGCTTCAGCCCCAGCATTTT.

This clonotype was seen ten or more times. The rearrangement joins TRBV28 to TRBJ2-1, with 15 bases that match TRBD2. The CDR3 covers 16 residues. The germline CDR1 and CDR2 sequences are MDHEN and SYDVKM. The junction had 4 bases not matched to a gene; V was cut back by 3 bases and J by 7 bases. The CDR3 DNA reads TGTGCCAGCAGTTTCCGGACTAGCGGGAGGGGGAATGAGCAGTTCTTC. The encoded protein is CASSFRTSGRGNEQFF. Full variable domain (rest looked up from reference TRBV28 and TRBJ2-1): DVKVTQSSRYLVKRTGEKVFLECVQDMDHENMFWYRQDPGLGLRLIYFSYDVKMKEKGDIPEGYSVSREKKERFSLILESASTNQTSMYLCASSFRTSGRGNEQFFGPGTRLTVL.

The chain carries TRBV29-1 and TRBJ1-2; TRBD1 aligns across 7 bases. This CDR3 has 11 residues. Per the germline V gene, CDR1 is SQVTM and CDR2 is ANQGSEA. V shed 4 bases and J 4 bases; nucleotides not matched to a gene: 0. CDR3 region: CSVGDSYGYTF. As DNA, the CDR3 is TGCAGCGTTGGGGACAGCTATGGCTACACCTTC.

This clonotype was counted between two and nine times. The rearrangement joins TRBV3-1 to TRBJ2-3; the D call may be TRBD1 or TRBD2 (5 bases each). The CDR3 loop spans 17 amino acids. CDR1 is LGHDT, CDR2 YNNKEL, per germline (reference sequence). V was cut by 1 base and J by 3 bases, with 17 bases left in between. The DNA of the CDR3 is TGTGCCAGCAGCCAAGGAGACCCGGGACGAAGGACAGATACGCAGTATTTT. Its protein is CASSQGDPGRRTDTQYF.

This clonotype was detected ten times or more. J is TRBJ1-2 and V is TRBV6-1, with 9 positions matching TRBD1. Losses at the gene ends were 3 bases for V and 1 base for J; bases not matched to a gene: 3. The CDR3 totals 15 residues. From germline, CDR1 is MNHNS and CDR2 SASEGT. The CDR3 here is CASSDRTGDNYGYTF. The CDR3 coding sequence is TGTGCCAGCAGTGACCGGACAGGGGATAACTATGGCTACACCTTC.

This clonotype has ten or more counts. This sequence joins TRBV6-1 and TRBJ1-5, with no clear D. V was cut by 2 bases and J by 2 bases, with 7 bases left in between. CDR3 size: 14 residues. Germline V gene data show CDR1 as MNHNS and CDR2 as SASEGT. DNA of the CDR3: TGTGCCAGCAGTGAAAACGGGCGCAATCAGCCCCAGCATTTT. It yields the protein CASSENGRNQPQHF.

The V gene is TRBV7-3, the J gene TRBJ2-7; 10 bases align to TRBD1. The length of the CDR3 is 15 residues. Germline loops: CDR1 SGHTA, CDR2 FQGTGA. V was clipped by 5 bases and J by 3 bases; unmatched bases: 7. This CDR3 is CASSLGQGNLYEQYF. DNA of the CDR3: TGTGCCAGCAGCCTGGGACAGGGGAATCTCTACGAGCAGTACTTC.

The rearrangement joins TRBV6-1 to TRBJ1-5, with D perhaps matching TRBD1 (6 bases). The CDR3 has 16 residues. CDR1 is MNHNS and CDR2 is SASEGT in the germline V gene. The V end lost 7 bases, the J end lost 1 base, and 17 bases lay between the germline ends. CDR3 coding DNA: TGTGCCAGCATCCTGAGGGGGGGCGCGAGCAATCAGCCCCAGCATTTT. Its translation is CASILRGGASNQPQHF.

J is TRBJ2-7 and V is TRBV13; 8 nucleotides match TRBD1. Losses at the gene ends were 1 base for V and 4 bases for J; bases not matched to a gene: 6. The CDR3 runs 15 residues. From germline, CDR1 is PRHDT and CDR2 FYEKMQ (reference sequence). The CDR3 DNA follows: TGTGCCAGCAGCTTAGAACAGGGGGTTAGGTACGAGCAGTACTTC. Encoded protein: CASSLEQGVRYEQYF. Based on the CDR3 plus reference TRBV13 and TRBJ2-7, the full variable domain is AAGVIQSPRHLIKEKRETATLKCYPIPRHDTVYWYQQGPGQDPQFLISFYEKMQSDKGSIPDRFSAQQFSDYHSELNMSSLELGDSALYFCASSLEQGVRYEQYFGPGTRLTVT.

There are a few counts of this clonotype. V usage is TRBV19 and J usage is TRBJ1-3; no clear D. The CDR3 extends over 14 amino acids. Trimming removed 5 bases from V and 0 bases from J, with 8 bases in between. Germline CDR1 is LNHDA and CDR2 is SQIVND (reference sequence). The CDR3 is CASSSLLSGNTIYF. The CDR3 DNA reads TGTGCCAGTAGTTCCCTTCTCTCTGGAAACACCATATATTTT.

J is TRBJ2-2 and V is TRBV19, with 10 bases matching TRBD2. The CDR3 is made up of 16 amino acids. The germline V gene has CDR1 LNHDA and CDR2 SQIVND (reference sequence). The V gene end was trimmed by 11 bases and the J gene end by 3 bases; junction bases not matched to a gene: 12. The CDR3 nucleotides read TGTGCCTCCCGCTGGAGGCTAGCGGGAGACACCGGGGAGCTGTTTTTT. This codes for CASRWRLAGDTGELFF.

The CDR3 DNA reads as TGTGCCATCAGTGAGTCGTGGAATGAGCAGTTCTTC. Translation: CAISESWNEQFF. The chain uses TRBV10-3 and TRBJ2-1; no clear D. Germline assignment: CDR1 ENHRY and CDR2 SYGVKD. The CDR3 covers 12 residues. V was clipped by 0 bases and J by 7 bases, with 4 bases between them.

The V call is TRBV20-1, the J call TRBJ2-1, with 7 bases identical to TRBD2. The CDR3 extends over 14 amino acids. After removal of 4 bases from V and 4 bases from J, the junction contained 7 bases not matched to a gene. Germline loops: CDR1 DFQATT, CDR2 SNEGSKA (reference sequence). CDR3 protein: CSATGTIGYNEQFF. The CDR3 DNA is TGCAGTGCTACCGGGACTATAGGATACAATGAGCAGTTCTTC.

This clonotype was seen ten or more times. The chain couples TRBV27 to TRBJ2-1, with 11 bases aligning to TRBD2. This CDR3 spans 16 amino acids. Germline CDR1 and CDR2: MNHEY and SMNVEV (reference sequence). The V gene end was trimmed by 7 bases and the J gene end by 7 bases; junction bases not matched to a gene: 12. CDR3 region: CASNPTGTSGPNEQFF. The CDR3 nucleotides are TGTGCCAGCAATCCCACCGGGACTAGCGGCCCGAATGAGCAGTTCTTC.

This clonotype was counted ten times or more. V is TRBV30 and J is TRBJ1-4; D perhaps matches TRBD1 (6 bases). With 0 bases removed from V and 7 bases from J, the gap between germline ends came to 15 bases. Germline V gene sequence: CDR1 GTSNPN, CDR2 SVGIG (reference sequence). CDR3 length: 15 residues. CDR3 amino acids: CAWSVIRGPAEKLFF. DNA for the CDR3: TGTGCCTGGAGTGTAATCAGGGGCCCGGCTGAAAAACTGTTTTTT.